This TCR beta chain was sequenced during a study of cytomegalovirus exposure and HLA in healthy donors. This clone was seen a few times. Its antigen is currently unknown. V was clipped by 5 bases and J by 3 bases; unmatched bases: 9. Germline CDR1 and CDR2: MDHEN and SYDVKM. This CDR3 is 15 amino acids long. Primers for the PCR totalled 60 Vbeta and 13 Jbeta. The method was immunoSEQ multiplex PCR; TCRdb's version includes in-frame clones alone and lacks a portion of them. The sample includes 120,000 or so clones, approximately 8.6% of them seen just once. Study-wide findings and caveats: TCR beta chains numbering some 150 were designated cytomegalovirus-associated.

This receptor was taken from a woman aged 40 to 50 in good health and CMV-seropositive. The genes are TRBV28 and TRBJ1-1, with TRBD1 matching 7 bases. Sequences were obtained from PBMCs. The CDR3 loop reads CASSPWTGRDTEAFF. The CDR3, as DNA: TGTGCCAGCAGTCCTTGGACAGGTCGTGACACTGAAGCTTTCTTT.